This T cell receptor beta chain comes out of a study of Ad26.COV2.S vaccination and SARS-CoV-2 variants. Study in general: Ad26.COV2.S given intramuscularly, once or twice 56 days apart. Study-wide findings and caveats: Similar non-spike TCR breadth was seen in vaccine and placebo recipients.

The treatment denotes: approximately 18 received Ad26.COV2.S at low or high dose, single or two shots; roughly 5 received placebo; per-sample allocation not given. Specimens were obtained on day 63 following the first vaccine or placebo injection. TCRdb keeps only in-frame clones here, not all; method: immunoSEQ multiplex PCR. The sample includes roughly 350,000 clones, approximately 90% of them seen just once. The CDR3 runs to 14 residues. The germline CDR1 and CDR2 sequences are SGHTA and FQGTGA. V lost 8 bases, J lost 0 bases, and 12 bases lay in between. A word on this clone: Its antigen remains unidentified.

V gene TRBV7-3 combines with J gene TRBJ2-3; possibly TRBD2 for D (6 bases). The source was peripheral blood, collected in a trial of Ad26.COV2.S vaccine versus placebo. This clonotype was sampled from a person between 18 and 59 years old who received the Ad26.COV2.S COVID-19 vaccine or a placebo. Here the CDR3 DNA reads TGTGCCAGCCGGAGGGATACTAGCACAGATACGCAGTATTTT. It encodes CASRRDTSTDTQYF.